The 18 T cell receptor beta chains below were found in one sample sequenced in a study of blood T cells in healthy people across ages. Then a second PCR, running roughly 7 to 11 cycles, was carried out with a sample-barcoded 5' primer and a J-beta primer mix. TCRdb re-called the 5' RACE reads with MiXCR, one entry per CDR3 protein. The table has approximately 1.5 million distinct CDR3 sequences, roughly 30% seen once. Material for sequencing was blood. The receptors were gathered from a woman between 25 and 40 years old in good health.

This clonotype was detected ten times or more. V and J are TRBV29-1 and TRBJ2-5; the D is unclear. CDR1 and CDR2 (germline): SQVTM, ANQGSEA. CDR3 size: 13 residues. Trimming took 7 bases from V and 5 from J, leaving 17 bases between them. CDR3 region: CSGADSLWETQYF. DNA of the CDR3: TGCAGCGGGGCCGACTCACTCTGGGAGACCCAGTACTTC.

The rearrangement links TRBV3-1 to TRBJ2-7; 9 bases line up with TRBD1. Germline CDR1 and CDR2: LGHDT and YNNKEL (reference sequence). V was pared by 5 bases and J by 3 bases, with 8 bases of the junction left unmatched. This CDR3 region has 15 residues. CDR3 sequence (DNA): TGTGCCAGCAGCGCACCGGGACAGGGCTACTACGAGCAGTACTTC. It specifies CASSAPGQGYYEQYF.

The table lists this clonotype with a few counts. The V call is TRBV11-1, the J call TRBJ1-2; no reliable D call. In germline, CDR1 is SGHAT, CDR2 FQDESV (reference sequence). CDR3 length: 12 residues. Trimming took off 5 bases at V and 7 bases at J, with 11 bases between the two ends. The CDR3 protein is CASSRDMVGYTF. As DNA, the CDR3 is TGTGCCAGCAGCCGCGACATGGTTGGCTACACCTTC. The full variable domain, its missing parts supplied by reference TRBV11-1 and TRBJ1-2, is EAEVAQSPRYKITEKSQAVAFWCDPISGHATLYWYRQILGQGPELLVQFQDESVVDDSQLPKDRFSAERLKGVDSTLKIQPAELGDSAMYLCASSRDMVGYTFGSGTRLTVV.

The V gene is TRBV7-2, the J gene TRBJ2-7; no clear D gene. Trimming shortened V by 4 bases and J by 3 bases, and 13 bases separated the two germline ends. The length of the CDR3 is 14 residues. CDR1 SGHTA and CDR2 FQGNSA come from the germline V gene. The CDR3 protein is CASSSSWSVYEQYF. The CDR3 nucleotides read TGTGCCAGCAGCTCCAGTTGGTCCGTCTACGAGCAGTACTTC.

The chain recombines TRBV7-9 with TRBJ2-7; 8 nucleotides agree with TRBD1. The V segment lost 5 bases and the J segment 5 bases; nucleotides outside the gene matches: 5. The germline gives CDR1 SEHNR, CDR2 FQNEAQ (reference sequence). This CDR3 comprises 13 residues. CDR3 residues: CASSPGGANEQYF. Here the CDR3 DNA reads TGTGCCAGCAGCCCAGGGGGCGCAAACGAGCAGTACTTC.

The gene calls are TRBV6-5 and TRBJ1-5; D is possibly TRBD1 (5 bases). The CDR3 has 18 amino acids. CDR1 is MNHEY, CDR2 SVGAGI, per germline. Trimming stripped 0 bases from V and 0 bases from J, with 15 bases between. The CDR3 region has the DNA TGTGCCAGCAGTTACTCGGGTAGGGACTTCTATAGCAATCAGCCCCAGCATTTT. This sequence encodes CASSYSGRDFYSNQPQHF.

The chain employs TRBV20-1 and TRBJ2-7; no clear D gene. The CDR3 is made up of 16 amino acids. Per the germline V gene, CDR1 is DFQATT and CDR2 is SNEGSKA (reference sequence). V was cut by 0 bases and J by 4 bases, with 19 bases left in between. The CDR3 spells CSARDPRTPSLYEQYF. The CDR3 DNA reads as TGCAGTGCTAGAGATCCCCGGACCCCATCCCTTTACGAGCAGTACTTC.

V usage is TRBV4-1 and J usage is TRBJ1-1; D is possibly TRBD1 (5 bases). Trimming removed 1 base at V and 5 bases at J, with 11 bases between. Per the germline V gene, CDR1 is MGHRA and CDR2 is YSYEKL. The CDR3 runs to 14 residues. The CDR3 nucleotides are TGCGCCAGCAGCCAAGGGTGGGGGACGACTGAAGCTTTCTTT. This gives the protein CASSQGWGTTEAFF.

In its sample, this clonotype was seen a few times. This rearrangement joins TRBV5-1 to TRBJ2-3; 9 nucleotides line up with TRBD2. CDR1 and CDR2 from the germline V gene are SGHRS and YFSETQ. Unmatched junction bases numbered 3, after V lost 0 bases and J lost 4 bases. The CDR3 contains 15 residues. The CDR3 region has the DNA TGCGCCAGCAGCTTGGATAGCGGGAGAGCAGATACGCAGTATTTT. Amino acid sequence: CASSLDSGRADTQYF.

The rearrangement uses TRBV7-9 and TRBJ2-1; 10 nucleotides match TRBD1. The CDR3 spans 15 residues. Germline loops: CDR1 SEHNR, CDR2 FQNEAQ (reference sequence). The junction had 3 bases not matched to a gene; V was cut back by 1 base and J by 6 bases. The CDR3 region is CASSLGTGGSNEQFF. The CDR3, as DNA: TGTGCCAGCAGCTTAGGGACAGGGGGATCCAATGAGCAGTTCTTC.

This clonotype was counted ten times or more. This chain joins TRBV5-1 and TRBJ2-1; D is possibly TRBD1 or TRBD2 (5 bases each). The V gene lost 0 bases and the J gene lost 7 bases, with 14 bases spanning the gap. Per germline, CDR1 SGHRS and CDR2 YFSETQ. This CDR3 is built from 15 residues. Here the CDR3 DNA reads TGCGCCAGCAGCTTGGAAGGGACCCAGAGGAATGAGCAGTTCTTC. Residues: CASSLEGTQRNEQFF.

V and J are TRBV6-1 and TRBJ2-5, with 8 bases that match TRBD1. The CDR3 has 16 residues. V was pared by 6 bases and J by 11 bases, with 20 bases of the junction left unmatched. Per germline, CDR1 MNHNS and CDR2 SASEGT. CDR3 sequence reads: CASSLAGQGAYNEQYF. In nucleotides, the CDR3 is TGTGCCAGCAGCCTCGCCGGCCAGGGGGCCTACAATGAGCAGTACTTC.

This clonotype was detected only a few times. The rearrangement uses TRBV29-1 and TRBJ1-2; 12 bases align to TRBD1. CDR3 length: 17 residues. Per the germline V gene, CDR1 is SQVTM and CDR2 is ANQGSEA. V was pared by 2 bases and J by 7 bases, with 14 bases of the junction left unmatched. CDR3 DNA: TGCAGCGTTGAACTGGGTGGGACAGGGGGCGTAGTGAGTGGCTACACCTTC. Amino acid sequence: CSVELGGTGGVVSGYTF.

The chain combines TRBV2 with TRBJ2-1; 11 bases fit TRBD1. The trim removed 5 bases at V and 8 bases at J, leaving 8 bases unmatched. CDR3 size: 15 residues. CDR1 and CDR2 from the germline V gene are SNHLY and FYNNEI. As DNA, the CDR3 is TGTGCCAGCAGTCTTGGGACAGGGGGTTTAGATGAGCAGTTCTTC. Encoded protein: CASSLGTGGLDEQFF.

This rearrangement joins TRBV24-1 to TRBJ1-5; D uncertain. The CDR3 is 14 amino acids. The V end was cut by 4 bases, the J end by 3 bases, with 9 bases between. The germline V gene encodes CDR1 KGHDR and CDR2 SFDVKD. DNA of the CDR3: TGTGCCACCAGTGACGGGAGCTACAATCAGCCCCAGCATTTT. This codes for CATSDGSYNQPQHF.

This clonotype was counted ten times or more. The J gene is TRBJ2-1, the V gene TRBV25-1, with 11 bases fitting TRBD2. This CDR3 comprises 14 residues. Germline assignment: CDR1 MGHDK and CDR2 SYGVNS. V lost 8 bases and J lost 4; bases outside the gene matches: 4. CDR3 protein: CASGLAGGYNEQFF. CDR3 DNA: TGTGCCAGCGGACTAGCGGGCGGTTACAATGAGCAGTTCTTC.

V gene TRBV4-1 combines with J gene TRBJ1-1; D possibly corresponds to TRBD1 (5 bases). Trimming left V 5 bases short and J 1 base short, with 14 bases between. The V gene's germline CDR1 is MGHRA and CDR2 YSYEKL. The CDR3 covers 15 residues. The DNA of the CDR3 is TGCGCCAGCAGCTCCCTCCGACAGAAGAACACTGAAGCTTTCTTT. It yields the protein CASSSLRQKNTEAFF.

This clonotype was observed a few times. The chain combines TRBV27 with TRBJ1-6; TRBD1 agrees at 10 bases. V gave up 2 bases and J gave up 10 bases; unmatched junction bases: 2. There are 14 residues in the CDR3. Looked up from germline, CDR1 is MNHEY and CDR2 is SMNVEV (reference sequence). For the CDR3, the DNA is TGTGCCAGCAGTTTAGACAGGGGGCAATCACCCCTCCACTTT. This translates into CASSLDRGQSPLHF.